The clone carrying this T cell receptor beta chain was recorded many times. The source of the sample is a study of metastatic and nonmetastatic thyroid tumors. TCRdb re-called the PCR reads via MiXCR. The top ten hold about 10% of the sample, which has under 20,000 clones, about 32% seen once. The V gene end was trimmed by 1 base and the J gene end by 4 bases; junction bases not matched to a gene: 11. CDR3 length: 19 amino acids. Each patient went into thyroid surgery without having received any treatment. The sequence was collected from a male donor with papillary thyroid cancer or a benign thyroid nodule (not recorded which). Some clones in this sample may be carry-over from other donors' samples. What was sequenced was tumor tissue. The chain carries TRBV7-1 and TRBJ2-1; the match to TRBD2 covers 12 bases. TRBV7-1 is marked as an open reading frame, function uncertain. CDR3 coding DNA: TGTGCCAGCAGCTCAGGACTAGCGGGGGCCCTAGTGGGTTACAATGAGCAGTTCTTC. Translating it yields CASSSGLAGALVGYNEQFF.